This record covers a single T cell receptor beta chain. The sample belongs to a study of blood T cell repertoires in COVID-19. Trimming at V came to 0 bases and at J to 4 bases, leaving 9 bases not matched to a gene. The CDR3 covers 17 residues. Germline V lookup: CDR1 SGDLS, CDR2 YYNGEE. Recruitment covered over 20 US areas and drew participants whose ages spanned about 18 to 90 years. Cohorts were based on clinical histories the participants reported. In the original processing: By means of reference gene primer amplification, nucleated cell counts were estimated. Sequencing was performed with immunoSEQ multiplex PCR; in TCRdb, only in-frame clones are kept and a portion is missing. The V and J calls and clone size come from that table; D and trimming were worked out from the DNA. The sample includes 210,000 or so clones, 84% of them seen just once.

Sequencing was carried out using PBMCs or T cells enriched from blood (not recorded which). This TCR was sampled from a man aged 55 to 70 who had recovered from COVID-19. V is TRBV9 and J is TRBJ1-5; 8 bases are shared with TRBD1. The CDR3 nucleotides read TGTGCCAGCAGCGTAGTAGTTACGGACAGGGATAATCAGCCCCAGCATTTT. Protein product: CASSVVVTDRDNQPQHF.